Given below is one T cell receptor beta chain in context. Only one count was recorded for this clonotype. Its specific antigen is unknown. No quality values exist for individual bases; no much larger clone is one base distant. A read on its own is weak evidence. The CDR3 covers 16 residues, taking in both the cysteine and the phenylalanine. Left in the record is the CDR3 DNA by itself, 48 bases read in frame from the first base. V lost 6 bases and J lost 6 bases; the stretch between them is 25 bases long. Via the germline V gene, CDR1 is SGDLS and CDR2 YYNGEE. This sample was taken from a study of T cell repertoires in cytomegalovirus infection (dated by TCRdb to 2018 to 2020). Context from the whole study: The HLA type of each donor mattered for the analysis, because public TCR beta signatures pointed to carriage of CMV infection along with the matching HLA type. The study at large found these results: Carriers of CMV infection plus the relevant HLA type were discriminated by the cumulative frequency of public TCR beta family members in the study cohort and in an independent approximately 400-donor cohort. The ex vivo response was dominated by HLA-C-restricted CMV-specific TCR beta clonotypes, which also provided the single most frequent clonotype in two of eight donors.

The instrument was an Illumina HiSeq 1500. TCRdb ran its own pipeline on the public reads, namely fastp trimming at Q25 and MiXCR clone calling, and kept in-frame beta chains. Here each entry gathers all rows of one CDR3 protein and keeps the most common genes and DNA. The sample table shows roughly 230,000 distinct CDR3 sequences, and over 20% are seen once. The ten largest clonotypes hold around a sixth of the sample. The chain employs TRBV9 and TRBJ2-7, and possibly TRBD1, on 5 matching bases. The material sequenced was CD8+ T cells from PBMCs. This sequence originates from a human donor in good health (CMV status not recorded). Some clones in this sample may be carry-over from other donors' samples. The bases read TGTGCCAGCAACCAGGCGGAGACAGAGATCTCTCGCGAGCAGTACTTC. The resulting protein is CASNQAETEISREQYF.